These 16 T cell receptor beta chains share one sample of origin, sequenced in a study of shared clonotypes between healthy human individuals. Generated by immunoSEQ multiplex PCR, the TCRdb table keeps only in-frame clones and is missing some. The repertoire holds about half a million clones, with more than 70% as singletons. The sequencing input was PBMCs. The receptors come from a woman in her forties in good health. Some clones in this sample may be carry-over from other donors' samples.

This clone was seen only once. At one end the junction does not follow the germline gene, possibly because of a read error. This same CDR3 is encoded by further DNA sequences in the sample. This chain links TRBV5-1 with TRBJ1-1, with a weak D call TRBD1 (6 bases). Germline CDR1 reads SGHRS; CDR2 reads YFSETQ. There are 17 residues in the CDR3. As DNA, the CDR3 is TGCGCCAGCAGCGTACAGGGACCCGGGCAGGGGAACACTGAAGCTTTCTTC. The encoded protein is CASSVQGPGQGNTEAFF.

This clone turned up a few times. A far larger clone is one base from this, pointing to a likely read error. Since no conserved phenylalanine or tryptophan closes the CDR3, a read error is the likely cause. CDR3 nucleotide sequence: TGTGCCGGGGCTGGGACAGGGTTGGAGCAGTACCTC. Translating it yields CAGAGTGLEQYL. This rearrangement joins TRBV30 to TRBJ2-7; 9 bases line up with TRBD1. Per the germline V gene, CDR1 is GTSNPN and CDR2 is SVGIG (reference sequence). V dropped 8 bases and J dropped 7; count of bases not matched to a gene: 9. There are 12 residues in the CDR3.

The chain uses TRBV7-9 and TRBJ2-5; possibly TRBD1 for D (6 bases). The CDR3 sequence is 13 residues long. Germline values: CDR1 SEHNR, CDR2 FQNEAQ (reference sequence). Trimming left V 7 bases short and J 4 bases short, with 13 bases between. The CDR3 here is CASTQQGRETQYF. In DNA form, the CDR3 reads TGTGCCAGCACCCAACAGGGTCGAGAGACCCAGTACTTC.

The chain couples TRBV7-7 to TRBJ2-5; D is unresolved. The germline gives CDR1 SSHAT, CDR2 FNYEAQ (reference sequence). The ends were cut back, 3 bases at V and 1 base at J, with 12 bases in the middle. CDR3 length equals 15 residues. CDR3 DNA sequence: TGTGCCAGCAGCTTTCTTCCGGGTCGCCAAGAGACCCAGTACTTC. Its translation is CASSFLPGRQETQYF.

This clone was seen more than once but under ten times. The chain employs TRBV5-4 and TRBJ2-3; 9 positions match TRBD2. Per germline, CDR1 SGHNT and CDR2 YYREEE (reference sequence). J was trimmed by 2 bases and V by 4 bases; bases with no gene match: 8. The CDR3 sequence is 16 residues long. The CDR3 protein is CASSDGLARSTDTQYF. The CDR3 DNA reads as TGTGCCAGCAGCGACGGACTAGCGCGATCCACAGATACGCAGTATTTT.

The V call is TRBV27, the J call TRBJ1-5, with D uncertain. This CDR3 region has 11 residues. The ends were cut back, 6 bases at V and 9 bases at J, with 9 bases in the middle. Germline CDR1 and CDR2: MNHEY and SMNVEV (reference sequence). The CDR3 loop is CASSSLGPQHF. The DNA for the CDR3 is TGTGCCAGCAGCTCCCTCGGGCCCCAGCATTTT.

This chain connects TRBV6-1 to TRBJ1-4; D is unclear. Germline CDR1 reads MNHNS; CDR2 reads SASEGT. Between the trimmed V and J ends, which lost 7 bases and 0 bases, there was a span of 12 bases. The CDR3 totals 15 residues. The CDR3 nucleotides are TGTGCCAGCAACCCACGGAGGGCAACTAATGAAAAACTGTTTTTT. Translation gives CASNPRRATNEKLFF.

The chain joins TRBV6-4 to TRBJ1-5, with 7 bases identical to TRBD1. V lost 5 bases and J lost 5; bases outside the gene matches: 9. The length of the CDR3 is 15 residues. Germline CDR1 is MRHNA and CDR2 is SNTAGT. The CDR3 reads CASSRFHTGDQPQHF. The CDR3 DNA sequence: TGTGCCAGCAGTCGATTCCATACAGGGGATCAGCCCCAGCATTTT.

The chain recombines TRBV29-1 with TRBJ2-7, with 10 nucleotides matching TRBD2. The CDR3 has 13 amino acids. The ends lost 4 bases at V and 4 bases at J; junction bases unmatched: 4. The V gene's germline CDR1 is SQVTM and CDR2 ANQGSEA. As DNA, the CDR3 is TGCAGCGTTGTTCCTAGCGGGAGATACGAGCAGTACTTC. Protein sequence: CSVVPSGRYEQYF.

This clone was seen at least ten times. This sample includes further DNA sequences coding for the same CDR3. The chain couples TRBV19 to TRBJ1-4; D not certain. Germline lookup yields CDR1 LNHDA and CDR2 SQIVND (reference sequence). The V and J ends lost 9 bases and 7 bases respectively, with 15 bases between them. The CDR3 has 13 residues. CDR3 region: CASALVLGEKLFF. The CDR3, as DNA: TGTGCCAGCGCCCTGGTGTTAGGTGAAAAACTGTTTTTT.

The chain carries TRBV14 and TRBJ2-1, with TRBD2 identical over 11 bases. CDR3 length: 15 residues. V lost 3 bases, J lost 6 bases, and 4 bases stayed unmatched. Germline V gene data show CDR1 as SGHDN and CDR2 as FVKESK. The CDR3 loop reads CASSQLAGGPNEQFF. The CDR3 nucleotides read TGTGCCAGCAGCCAGCTAGCGGGAGGCCCCAATGAGCAGTTCTTC. Variable domain in full (rest from reference TRBV14 and TRBJ2-1): EAGVTQFPSHSVIEKGQTVTLRCDPISGHDNLYWYRRVMGKEIKFLLHFVKESKQDESGMPNNRFLAERTGGTYSTLKVQPAELEDSGVYFCASSQLAGGPNEQFFGPGTRLTVL.

V gene TRBV7-2 combines with J gene TRBJ2-7; D is perhaps TRBD1 or TRBD2 (5 bases each). The CDR3 has 15 residues. V was clipped by 1 base and J by 4 bases, with 14 bases between them. The germline V gene has CDR1 SGHTA and CDR2 FQGNSA. CDR3 nucleotides: TGTGCCAGCAGCTTAGGGGGACGAGACTTATACGAGCAGTACTTC. Protein product: CASSLGGRDLYEQYF.

V usage is TRBV19 and J usage is TRBJ2-7, with 7 bases aligning to TRBD2. The CDR3 covers 15 residues. V lost 5 bases to trimming and J lost 3 bases; unmatched junction nucleotides: 10. CDR1 is LNHDA and CDR2 is SQIVND in the germline V gene (reference sequence). The CDR3: CASSDPGTNDYEQYF. The CDR3 nucleotides are TGTGCCAGTAGTGACCCGGGGACTAACGACTACGAGCAGTACTTC.

Comments on this clone: One base separates it from a far larger clone, so it is likely a read error. V gene TRBV12-5 combines with J gene TRBJ2-7; D possibly corresponds to TRBD2 (6 bases). Trimming removed 4 bases at V and 3 bases at J, with 16 bases between. Germline CDR1 and CDR2: LGHNT and FRNRAP. CDR3 length: 15 residues. DNA for the CDR3: TGTGCTAGTGGTTCGGGGGACGGGATGGGCTACGAGCAGTACTTC. Translation gives CASGSGDGMGYEQYF.

The genes are TRBV28 and TRBJ1-5, with unresolved D. CDR1 MDHEN and CDR2 SYDVKM come from the germline V gene. The CDR3 runs 14 residues. With 2 bases removed from V and 3 bases from J, the gap between germline ends came to 8 bases. CDR3 region: CASSLDGFNQPQHF. The CDR3 bases are TGTGCCAGCAGTTTAGACGGATTCAATCAGCCCCAGCATTTT.

The chain joins TRBV28 to TRBJ2-7; D possibly corresponds to TRBD2 (5 bases). Germline loops: CDR1 MDHEN, CDR2 SYDVKM. This CDR3 contains 13 residues. V lost 5 bases and J lost 4, with 12 bases in between. CDR3 nucleotide sequence: TGTGCCAGCAGTAGGAGAGGGTCATACGAGCAGTACTTC. Its translation is CASSRRGSYEQYF.